This TCR beta chain originates from a study of CD8 T cells in ankylosing spondylitis. The authors made TCR beta libraries by quantitative 5'-RACE with molecular barcodes. TCRdb re-derived calls from the 5' RACE reads in MiXCR, one entry per CDR3 protein. The top ten clones hold roughly 8.3% of a sample with 250,000 to 350,000 distinct CDR3 sequences, around 19% of them seen once. Findings and caveats of the study: Typical of ankylosing spondylitis blood, it appeared, was a TCR beta motif of eight highly homologous variants. Reportedly, matched ankylosing spondylitis synovial fluid was significantly enriched for disease-linked clones.

The CDR3 is made up of 15 amino acids. The V end lost 5 bases, the J end lost 0 bases, and 10 bases lay between the germline ends. Germline V gene sequence: CDR1 MNHNS, CDR2 SASEGT. In regard to this clonotype: As yet, its antigen is unknown.

The chain combines TRBV6-1 with TRBJ2-2; D may be TRBD1 (5 bases). The specimen was blood, either unsorted or a sorted T cell fraction (not recorded which). This receptor was identified in a male donor with ankylosing spondylitis or in good health (not recorded which). The CDR3 region has the DNA TGTGCCAGCAGTCTGGGGCGGTCGAACACCGGGGAGCTGTTTTTT. Residues: CASSLGRSNTGELFF.